The 23 T cell receptor beta chains below were found in one sample sequenced in a study of CD8 T cells in ankylosing spondylitis. Study conclusions and caveats: What seemed typical of ankylosing spondylitis blood was a TCR beta motif built from roughly eight highly homologous variants.

TCRdb reprocessed the 5' RACE reads via MiXCR and lists one record per CDR3 protein. The sample consists of roughly 700,000 distinct CDR3 sequences, around 17% of them appearing once. These TCRs' antigens remain unknown. The specimen sequenced was blood, either unsorted or a sorted T cell fraction (not recorded which). Receptor source: a male donor with ankylosing spondylitis.

The rearrangement joins TRBV7-9 to TRBJ2-3; 8 nucleotides line up with TRBD2. With V trimmed by 3 bases and J by 2 bases, 10 bases remained unmatched. The CDR3 is 17 residues long. The germline CDR1 and CDR2 sequences are SEHNR and FQNEAQ (reference sequence). CDR3 sequence reads: CASSFTYSGAPTDTQYF. DNA of the CDR3: TGTGCCAGCAGCTTTACCTATAGCGGGGCCCCCACAGATACGCAGTATTTT.

A few counts support this clonotype. At one end, the junction sequence differs from germline, possibly due to a read error. The chain employs TRBV7-9 and TRBJ2-3, with no clear D. The CDR3 contains 17 residues. Germline V gene data show CDR1 as SEHNR and CDR2 as FQNEAQ (reference sequence). The CDR3 here is CASSLPPRVVGTDTQYF. CDR3 coding DNA: TGTGCCAGCAGCTTACCCCCGAGAGTTGTTGGCACGGATACGCAGTATTTT.

The chain is built from TRBV12-3 or TRBV12-4 and TRBJ2-1, with D unclear. Trimming removed 3 bases from V and 4 bases from J, with 19 bases in between. The CDR3 has 17 amino acids. CDR3 sequence reads: CASSFLLSADAYNEQFF. The CDR3, as DNA: TGTGCCAGCAGTTTTTTGCTTTCGGCGGACGCATACAATGAGCAGTTCTTC.

In DNA form, the CDR3 reads TGCAGTGCTAGACTGGACGGGGTAACTGAAGCTTTCTTT. Its protein product is CSARLDGVTEAFF. The V call is TRBV20-1, the J call TRBJ1-1; D is unclear. From germline, CDR1 is DFQATT and CDR2 SNEGSKA (reference sequence). The CDR3 has 13 residues. V gave up 2 bases and J gave up 5 bases, with 12 bases separating them.

CDR3 in amino acids: CSASLSGVPRTDTQYF. In DNA, the CDR3 is TGCAGTGCTAGCCTTAGTGGGGTCCCCCGCACAGATACGCAGTATTTT. This sequence joins TRBV20-1 and TRBJ2-3; D gene uncertain. The CDR3 is made up of 16 amino acids. V gave up 3 bases and J gave up 1 base, with 17 bases separating them. The germline gives CDR1 DFQATT, CDR2 SNEGSKA (reference sequence).

This clonotype was counted only a few times. The gene calls are TRBV20-1 and TRBJ1-1, with D perhaps matching TRBD1 (5 bases). Germline values: CDR1 DFQATT, CDR2 SNEGSKA (reference sequence). The ends were cut back, 6 bases at V and 6 bases at J, with 17 bases in the middle. CDR3 length: 13 residues. As DNA, the CDR3 is TGCAGTGCCCCGCGACTGGACACTGCTGAAGCTTTCTTT. Translating it yields CSAPRLDTAEAFF.

This chain uses TRBV7-9 with TRBJ2-1, with 14 bases that match TRBD2. This CDR3 has 17 residues. CDR1 is SEHNR, CDR2 FQNEAQ, per germline (reference sequence). Losses at the gene ends were 8 bases for V and 4 bases for J; bases not matched to a gene: 10. Written as DNA, the CDR3 is TGTGCCAGCCGGGGGACTAGCGGGAGTGAGGCTTACAATGAGCAGTTCTTC. Its protein is CASRGTSGSEAYNEQFF.

The chain couples TRBV20-1 to TRBJ2-7, with unresolved D. Trimming left V 3 bases short and J 0 bases short, with 15 bases between. Germline V gene data show CDR1 as DFQATT and CDR2 as SNEGSKA (reference sequence). This CDR3 comprises 15 residues. The CDR3 region has the DNA TGCAGTGCTAGGAGTCAGTCCCTGAGCTCCTACGAGCAGTACTTC. It translates to CSARSQSLSSYEQYF.

The chain has TRBV21-1 and TRBJ2-1. TRBV21-1 is flagged as a pseudogene. This CDR3 has 16 amino acids. CDR3 region: CASSKEGFLGDNEQFF. DNA of the CDR3: TGTGCCAGCAGCAAAGAGGGATTCCTCGGAGACAATGAGCAGTTCTTC.

This clonotype was detected a few times. The chain couples TRBV7-6 to TRBJ1-5, with D possibly matching TRBD1 (6 bases). Germline CDR1 SGHVS, CDR2 FNYEAQ. The CDR3 is made up of 16 amino acids. The germline V and J ends were trimmed by 1 base and 1 base, with 11 bases remaining between them. The DNA of the CDR3 is TGTGCCAGCAGCTTAGAGGGCAGGGGAAGCAATCAGCCCCAGCATTTT. This encodes CASSLEGRGSNQPQHF.

This clonotype was counted a few times. The chain joins TRBV12-3 or TRBV12-4 to TRBJ2-5; tentatively, D is TRBD2 (5 bases). The V and J ends lost 6 bases and 5 bases respectively, with 19 bases between them. The CDR3 runs to 15 residues. In DNA form, the CDR3 reads TGTGCCAGCAGCCCCGGGGTGGCGCCGGGGGAGACCCAGTACTTC. Translated, it gives CASSPGVAPGETQYF.

This clonotype was seen just once. V and J are TRBV10-3 and TRBJ1-1; D is unclear. The germline V gene has CDR1 ENHRY and CDR2 SYGVKD. This CDR3 is 11 amino acids long. Trimming removed 2 bases at V and 10 bases at J, with 8 bases between. Here the CDR3 reads CAISEGYTAFF. The CDR3 nucleotides are TGTGCCATCAGTGAGGGGTATACAGCTTTCTTT.

CDR3 DNA sequence: TGTGCCAGCAGTCCCTACCCGGGCGGGACAGGCTATGAGCAGTTCTTC. Translation: CASSPYPGGTGYEQFF. The rearrangement uses TRBV27 and TRBJ2-1, with 8 bases fitting TRBD1. The CDR3 extends over 16 amino acids. Germline CDR1 reads MNHEY; CDR2 reads SMNVEV (reference sequence). V lost 5 bases, J lost 8 bases, and 14 bases stayed unmatched.

The rearrangement links TRBV19 to TRBJ1-1; no definite D call. Trimming pared 5 bases from V and 2 bases from J, leaving 15 bases between. Germline CDR1 and CDR2: LNHDA and SQIVND (reference sequence). This CDR3 comprises 15 residues. This CDR3 is CASSRAFGLNTEAFF. In DNA form, the CDR3 reads TGTGCCAGTAGTCGAGCTTTTGGGCTAAACACTGAAGCTTTCTTT.

CDR3 sequence reads: CASRLWRPNSPLHF. The CDR3 DNA reads TGTGCCAGCAGACTTTGGAGACCCAATTCACCCCTCCACTTT. The rearrangement uses TRBV27 and TRBJ1-6; D gene uncertain. Germline V lookup: CDR1 MNHEY, CDR2 SMNVEV (reference sequence). Trimming left V 6 bases short and J 7 bases short, with 13 bases between. This CDR3 has 14 residues.

This clonotype showed up many times. The chain uses TRBV27 and TRBJ2-3; D may correspond to TRBD1 or TRBD2 (5 bases each). V lost 3 bases and J 6 bases, leaving 13 bases between the germline ends. The V gene's germline CDR1 is MNHEY and CDR2 SMNVEV (reference sequence). This CDR3 is built from 14 residues. CDR3: CASSLLGARDTQYF. In DNA form, the CDR3 reads TGTGCCAGCAGTTTGCTCGGGGCGAGGGATACGCAGTATTTT.

This clonotype was seen a few times. V is TRBV5-1 and J is TRBJ2-1; the D call may be TRBD1 or TRBD2 (6 bases each). This CDR3 spans 17 amino acids. The V and J ends lost 0 bases and 2 bases respectively, with 15 bases between them. The germline V gene encodes CDR1 SGHRS and CDR2 YFSETQ. DNA of the CDR3: TGCGCCAGCAGCTTGGAATGGTTAGGGGGGACCTACAATGAGCAGTTCTTC. It codes for CASSLEWLGGTYNEQFF.

This clonotype has just a few counts. The chain couples TRBV7-8 to TRBJ1-1, with D perhaps TRBD1 (5 bases). This CDR3 contains 14 residues. Trimming removed 3 bases from V and 8 bases from J, with 16 bases in between. Germline CDR1 reads SGHVS; CDR2 reads FQNEAQ. This CDR3 is CASSFIGTSGEAFF. DNA of the CDR3: TGTGCCAGCAGCTTCATCGGGACTTCGGGAGAAGCTTTCTTT. The full variable domain, its missing parts supplied by reference TRBV7-8 and TRBJ1-1, is GAGVSQSPRYKVAKRGQDVALRCDPISGHVSLFWYQQALGQGPEFLTYFQNEAQLDKSGLPSDRFFAERPEGSVSTLKIQRTQQEDSAVYLCASSFIGTSGEAFFGQGTRLTVV.

This clonotype appeared a few times. This chain connects TRBV12-3 or TRBV12-4 to TRBJ2-7, with 10 nucleotides matching TRBD1. The CDR3 contains 16 residues. Losses at the gene ends were 5 bases for V and 4 bases for J; bases not matched to a gene: 11. CDR3 sequence (DNA): TGTGCCAGCAGTCCGCGGGACAGGGGAAGGGGTTACGAGCAGTACTTC. Protein: CASSPRDRGRGYEQYF.

This clonotype was counted between two and nine times. The chain uses TRBV15 and TRBJ2-5; D perhaps matches TRBD1 (5 bases). The V and J ends lost 8 bases and 5 bases respectively, with 15 bases between them. CDR3 length equals 13 residues. In germline, CDR1 is LNHNV, CDR2 YYDKDF (reference sequence). The CDR3 bases are TGTGCCACCGGTACTGGGGCCGATGAGACCCAGTACTTC. Translating it yields CATGTGADETQYF.

V is TRBV7-3 and J is TRBJ2-3; D uncertain. V was shortened by 1 base and J by 5 bases, with 10 bases between the two germline ends. CDR1 and CDR2 from the germline V gene are SGHTA and FQGTGA. CDR3 length: 14 amino acids. The CDR3 DNA reads as TGTGCCAGCAGCTTAATGTCGGGCGGAGATACGCAGTATTTT. Amino acids: CASSLMSGGDTQYF.

This clonotype was counted at least ten times. The chain uses TRBV28 and TRBJ2-7; 7 bases fit TRBD1. Germline trimming cut 6 bases from V and 1 base from J; bases unmatched to any gene: 12. This CDR3 is 16 amino acids long. CDR1 and CDR2 (germline): MDHEN, SYDVKM. CDR3 sequence: CASRRAGQVQSYEQYF. CDR3 bases: TGTGCCAGCAGACGAGCCGGACAGGTTCAATCCTACGAGCAGTACTTC.

The chain couples TRBV2 to TRBJ2-5; TRBD2 matches 7 bases. Germline CDR1 SNHLY, CDR2 FYNNEI. There are 12 residues in the CDR3. V trimming: 11 bases; J trimming: 5 bases; junction bases outside the gene matches: 8. CDR3 bases: TGTGCCGGAAGGGGAGGGAGGGAGACCCAGTACTTC. Translated: CAGRGGRETQYF.